This T cell receptor (beta chain) was sequenced during a study of T cells after yellow fever vaccination. Study background: The fractions with low cell numbers were processed using SMART-Seq v4 Ultra Low Input. Study results and caveats: Clones that expanded after primary vaccination mostly reappeared after the booster (approximately 96% CD4, about 91% CD8).

The germline CDR1 and CDR2 sequences are SGHTA and FQGNSA. Trimming stripped 5 bases from V and 1 base from J, with 18 bases between. The CDR3 consists of 16 residues. Of note for this clonotype: Its specificity is unknown.

TCR cDNA, made by 5'RACE template switching, carried an added universal primer site and UMIs. TCRdb re-derived calls from the 5' RACE reads in MiXCR, one entry per CDR3 protein. The sample has 550,000 to 750,000 distinct CDR3 sequences, roughly 14% seen once. This TCR was recovered from a man between 25 and 39 years old who received the YFV17D yellow fever vaccine. The V call is TRBV7-2, the J call TRBJ2-7; TRBD2 is a possible D gene (5 bases). The input for sequencing was PBMCs, taken on the day of the yellow fever booster vaccination. The CDR3 nucleotides are TGTGCCAGCAGCCTCACCGGTAGCGTAATTTCCTACGAGCAGTACTTC. Its protein is CASSLTGSVISYEQYF. Drawing the rest from reference TRBV7-2 and TRBJ2-7, the complete variable domain is GAGVSQSPSNKVTEKGKDVELRCDPISGHTALYWYRQSLGQGLEFLIYFQGNSAPDKSGLPSDRFSAERTGGSVSTLTIQRTQQEDSAVYLCASSLTGSVISYEQYFGPGTRLTVT.